This is a list of T cell receptor beta chains from one sample in a study of blood T cell repertoires in COVID-19. The repertoire was sequenced with immunoSEQ multiplex PCR; TCRdb's copy has only in-frame clones and lacks some. The repertoire holds around 140,000 clones, 80% to 90% seen once, with around 6.5% in the top ten. The sequencing sample was made of peripheral blood. These receptors were obtained from an elderly man with acute or convalescent COVID-19. CDR3s include the opening cysteine and the closing phenylalanine or tryptophan. D genes are given only for firm matches. Size tells how often a clone was seen (once, few, many) or the class of an expanded clone, and some rows leave it out.

abundance	j_gene	v_gene	d_gene	CDR3aa	CDR3nt
NA	TRBJ1-2	TRBV28	NA	CASSFNAGYGYTF	TGTGCCAGCAGTTTTAATGCGGGGTATGGCTACACCTTC
NA	TRBJ1-1	TRBV29-1	TRBD1	CSVIRDRNTEAFF	TGCAGCGTTATCCGGGACAGGAACACTGAAGCTTTCTTT
NA	TRBJ2-1	TRBV7-9	NA	CASSFFLYPEPNRNEQFF	TGTGCCAGCAGCTTTTTCTTATACCCCGAACCCAACCGGAATGAGCAGTTCTTC
NA	TRBJ1-5	TRBV20-1	NA	CSASGFLTVGYQPQHF	TGCAGTGCTAGTGGGTTCTTGACAGTGGGCTATCAGCCCCAGCATTTT
NA	TRBJ2-1	TRBV28	TRBD2	CASISTGPGGFYNEQFF	TGTGCCAGCATTTCTACCGGACCGGGAGGGTTCTATAATGAGCAGTTCTTC
NA	TRBJ2-5	TRBV11-2	TRBD1	CASSPRQGPQYF	TGTGCCAGCAGCCCGCGACAGGGGCCCCAGTACTTC
NA	TRBJ2-7	TRBV19	TRBD1	CASRSSGTGSYEQYF	TGTGCCAGTAGATCCTCCGGGACAGGGAGCTACGAGCAGTACTTC
once	TRBJ2-5	TRBV27	TRBD2	CASRTSGGAKTQYF	TGTGCCAGCAGAACTAGCGGGGGGGCGAAGACCCAGTACTTC
NA	TRBJ2-3	TRBV20-1	NA	CMTPEGNTQYF	TGCATGACTCCCGAAGGAAATACGCAGTATTTT
once	TRBJ2-3	TRBV3-1/TRBV3-2	NA	CASSQVLTNRGKYTNTQYF	TGTGCCAGCAGCCAAGTCCTAACCAATAGGGGCAAATACACCAATACGCAGTATTTT
NA	TRBJ1-5	TRBV6-5	NA	CASSPGGIQPQHF	TGTGCCAGCAGCCCCGGGGGAATTCAGCCCCAGCATTTT
NA	TRBJ2-5	TRBV5-1	TRBD2	CASSFGVAGVETQYF	TGCGCCAGCAGCTTCGGGGTAGCGGGGGTTGAGACCCAGTACTTC
NA	TRBJ1-5	TRBV28	TRBD1	CASSLTGAGRFQPQHF	TGTGCCAGCAGTTTGACAGGGGCAGGGAGGTTTCAGCCCCAGCATTTT
NA	TRBJ1-1	TRBV15	NA	CATSRDGGRMNTEAFF	TGTGCCACCAGCAGAGATGGCGGCAGAATGAACACTGAAGCTTTCTTT
NA	TRBJ1-6	TRBV7-9	NA	CASSLDHKSPLHF	TGTGCCAGCAGCTTAGACCACAAGTCACCCCTCCACTTT
once	TRBJ1-1	TRBV19	TRBD1	CASSAQGGGAFF	TGTGCCAGTAGTGCGCAGGGGGGCGGGGCTTTCTTT
NA	TRBJ2-2	TRBV14	NA	CASSQERMTGELFF	TGTGCCAGCAGCCAAGAGAGGATGACGGGGGAGCTGTTTTTT
NA	TRBJ1-1	TRBV11-1	TRBD1	CASSSTGSTEAFF	TGTGCCAGCAGCTCGACAGGGTCCACTGAAGCTTTCTTT
NA	TRBJ1-3	TRBV2	TRBD1	CASTRGQKGNTIYF	TGTGCCAGCACCCGGGGACAGAAAGGAAACACCATATATTTT
NA	TRBJ1-4	TRBV9	TRBD1	CASSLGDRGTTNEKLFF	TGTGCCAGCAGCCTAGGGGACAGGGGAACCACTAATGAAAAACTGTTTTTT
NA	TRBJ2-2	TRBV28	NA	CASSTGTHRGELFF	TGTGCCAGCAGCACAGGGACACATCGGGGGGAGCTGTTTTTT
NA	TRBJ2-1	TRBV11-2	NA	CASSSGSLGGYNEQFF	TGTGCCAGCAGCTCCGGGTCTCTGGGCGGGTACAATGAGCAGTTCTTC